This T cell receptor beta chain was obtained from a study of control samples from healthy donors and cancer patients. V dropped 0 bases and J dropped 4 bases, with 11 bases sitting between them. Germline lookup yields CDR1 SGHRS and CDR2 YFSETQ. There are 15 residues in the CDR3. Some clones are missing from TCRdb's copy, which holds only in-frame ones; the method was immunoSEQ multiplex PCR. Counted here are around 20,000 clones, more than 70% occurring once; the ten biggest clones make up around 38%. The clonotype originates from a man aged 55 to 70 with head and neck cancer. The sequencing sample was made of PBMCs. This chain joins TRBV5-1 and TRBJ2-1; D is perhaps TRBD2 (5 bases). The CDR3 sequence: CASSLEGGLYNEQFF. The CDR3 DNA reads TGCGCCAGCAGCTTGGAGGGCGGGTTGTACAATGAGCAGTTCTTC.